One and the same sample provided the 7 T cell receptor beta chains below, sequenced in a study of siplizumab effects on memory and regulatory T cells. Some clones are missing from TCRdb's copy, which holds only in-frame ones; the method was immunoSEQ multiplex PCR. The table lists about 69,000 clones, 75% to 90% of them singletons, with 1.5% to 2% in the top ten. The sequenced sample consisted of Tregs sorted from blood. These receptors came from a human donor in good health.

The chain links TRBV20-1 to TRBJ1-2; TRBD1 aligns across 7 bases. Germline CDR1 and CDR2: DFQATT and SNEGSKA (reference sequence). Unmatched junction bases numbered 3, after V lost 3 bases and J lost 8 bases. The CDR3 extends over 11 amino acids. CDR3 nucleotides: TGCAGTGCTAGTGACAGGGTCGGCTACACCTTC. Translated: CSASDRVGYTF.

The gene calls are TRBV5-1 and TRBJ2-6, with 8 bases that match TRBD1. This CDR3 is 16 amino acids long. V lost 6 bases, J lost 3 bases, and 8 bases stayed unmatched. Germline V gene lookup returns CDR1 SGHRS and CDR2 YFSETQ. CDR3 residues: CASTFAGGNGANVLTF. The CDR3 DNA reads as TGCGCCAGCACCTTCGCAGGGGGCAATGGGGCCAACGTCCTGACTTTC.

The rearrangement joins TRBV29-1 to TRBJ2-7, with TRBD1 as a possible D gene (6 bases). The CDR3 has 13 amino acids. The V and J ends lost 6 bases and 2 bases respectively, with 14 bases between them. CDR1 is SQVTM, CDR2 ANQGSEA, per germline. The CDR3 sequence is CSVVQGSAYEQYF. Written as DNA, the CDR3 is TGCAGCGTCGTACAGGGTAGCGCCTACGAGCAGTACTTC.

The chain uses TRBV5-1 and TRBJ2-5; 7 nucleotides match TRBD1. This CDR3 has 13 residues. Germline CDR1 and CDR2: SGHRS and YFSETQ. V was clipped by 0 bases and J by 4 bases; unmatched bases: 0. DNA for the CDR3: TGCGCCAGCAGCTTGGACAGGGGAGAGACCCAGTACTTC. The encoded protein is CASSLDRGETQYF.

The chain recombines TRBV28 with TRBJ1-4; D is undetermined. The CDR3 loop spans 15 amino acids. Germline lookup yields CDR1 MDHEN and CDR2 SYDVKM. With 2 bases removed from V and 5 bases from J, the gap between germline ends came to 12 bases. This chain's CDR3 is CASSLQVVNNEKLFF. The CDR3 DNA reads as TGTGCCAGCAGTTTACAAGTCGTCAACAATGAAAAACTGTTTTTT.

The V gene is TRBV2, the J gene TRBJ2-3; D may be TRBD1 or TRBD2 (5 bases each). This CDR3 has 15 residues. Between the trimmed V and J ends, which lost 8 bases and 3 bases, there was a span of 18 bases. Germline V lookup: CDR1 SNHLY, CDR2 FYNNEI. In DNA, the CDR3 is TGTGCCAGCCACTTGGGGGTCGTGGGTACAGATACGCAGTATTTT. Translated, it gives CASHLGVVGTDTQYF.

The DNA for the CDR3 is TGTGCCAGCAGCTTAGCTGGGGGGCACTATGGCTACACCTTC. It codes for CASSLAGGHYGYTF. The chain carries TRBV7-8 and TRBJ1-2, with D perhaps matching TRBD1 (6 bases). The germline V gene encodes CDR1 SGHVS and CDR2 FQNEAQ. This CDR3 region has 14 residues. V was pared by 0 bases and J by 3 bases, with 8 bases between. Full variable domain (remainder filled in from reference TRBV7-8 and TRBJ1-2): GAGVSQSPRYKVAKRGQDVALRCDPISGHVSLFWYQQALGQGPEFLTYFQNEAQLDKSGLPSDRFFAERPEGSVSTLKIQRTQQEDSAVYLCASSLAGGHYGYTFGSGTRLTVV.